The rows below give T cell receptor beta chains drawn from one sample of a study of technical replicates of blood from a few donors. Assay: immunoSEQ multiplex PCR; the TCRdb copy retains only in-frame clones and omits some. The sample consists of roughly 80,000 clones, roughly 93% of them appearing once. Sequencing used T cells isolated from PBMCs. The source of these receptors is a human donor in good health. The CDR3 runs from the conserved cysteine through the conserved F or W.

TRBJ1-5 | TRBV28 | CASNTRDQPQHF
TRBJ2-7 | TRBV6-6 | CASSYSSGSGYEQYF
TRBJ1-3 | TRBV28 | CASDRENTIYF
TRBJ1-2 | TRBV2 | CASSTGQGPYGYTF
TRBJ2-1 | TRBV10-2 | CASSEGGLAGISYNEQFF
TRBJ1-1 | TRBV10-3 | CAISDPGQGASNTEAFF
TRBJ1-2 | TRBV4-1 | CASSQEGGQGSGYTF
TRBJ2-4 | TRBV6-5 | CASSQGRPNIQYF
TRBJ2-1 | TRBV7-9 | CANGGLPTNEQFF
TRBJ2-1 | TRBV28 | CASSLPESRGGDEQFF
TRBJ2-1 | TRBV10-2 | CASRTSGGQRNEQFF
TRBJ1-2 | TRBV29-1 | CSVEGEEGPASYTF
TRBJ2-3 | TRBV4-2 | CASSPRLAGGDSTDTQYF
TRBJ2-7 | TRBV28 | CASSLGPQGPYEQYF
TRBJ1-1 | TRBV5-4 | CASSTLPGQGFGSTEAFF
TRBJ2-1 | TRBV4-1 | CASSQDSENLPSYNEQFF
TRBJ1-2 | TRBV6-5 | CASSYLGVSSIDGYTF
TRBJ2-3 | TRBV6-5 | CASRRDRNTDTQYF
TRBJ2-1 | TRBV4-1 | CASSLLAGVDEQFF
TRBJ2-5 | TRBV7-9 | CASSRRGETQYF
TRBJ2-1 | TRBV27 | CASSNGLAGGPGEQFF
TRBJ2-7 | TRBV19 | CASSQWQGEDYEQYF
TRBJ2-1 | TRBV4-1 | CASSHQGPSTSYNEQFF
TRBJ1-3 | TRBV16 | CASSQPRTSRVGNTIYF
TRBJ1-1 | TRBV19 | CASSKGQGLSTEAFF
TRBJ1-2 | TRBV2 | CASISGVGSGGIGYTF
TRBJ2-3 | TRBV5-8 | CASSLGPGTDTQYF
TRBJ2-2 | TRBV2 | CASSPRQGPTGELFF
TRBJ1-5 | TRBV30 | CAWSEDASQAQHF
TRBJ2-3 | TRBV27 | CASSLRDYKFSTDTQYF
TRBJ2-1 | TRBV5-1 | CASTSGEGGNEQFF
TRBJ2-3 | TRBV5-1 | CASSLGDRGTDTQYF
TRBJ2-7 | TRBV28 | CASSLRAGPEQYF
TRBJ2-3 | TRBV12-5 | CASGPGTRGSADTQYF
TRBJ1-1 | TRBV5-4 | CASSFRGRDTEAFF
TRBJ2-5 | TRBV29-1 | CSVSPRLAQETQYF
TRBJ1-2 | TRBV30 | CAWWEKGIYGYTF
TRBJ1-4 | TRBV9 | CASSSRDRGNEKLFF
TRBJ2-1 | TRBV28 | CASNTRDNVQFF
TRBJ1-1 | TRBV27 | CASSLTGGLGYRNTEAFF
TRBJ1-6 | TRBV30 | CAWNKPYNSPLHF
TRBJ2-5 | TRBV6-6 | CASSYTLTGGQETQYF
TRBJ1-2 | TRBV11-2 | CASSLDRQTVYGYTF
TRBJ1-1 | TRBV14 | CASRPWGDTEAFF
TRBJ1-5 | TRBV11-2 | CASSFGLNNQPQHF
TRBJ1-1 | TRBV11-2 | CASSTQQGSTEAFF
TRBJ1-6 | TRBV7-9 | CASSLERGRSPLHF
TRBJ2-7 | TRBV5-1 | CASSPSEGWSYEQYF